The rows below give T cell receptor beta chains drawn from one sample of a study of response to subunit inactivated influenza vaccine. TCRdb re-analysed the RT-PCR reads in MiXCR, keeping a single row per CDR3 protein. Here the sample spans 400,000 to 650,000 distinct CDR3 sequences, around 7.7% being singletons. Sequences were derived from PBMCs from blood, sampled less than 30 months after vaccination. All receptors derive from a man between 50 and 69 years old who received an inactivated influenza vaccine. Each CDR3 is given with its conserved first and last residue. The D gene is left open where the match is weak. Some rows have no size entry. The others give once, few or many, or a class for an expanded clone.

CDR3 protein,CDR3 DNA,clone size,D gene,J gene,V gene
CASKTGTGIQYRDTGELFF,TGTGCCAGCAAAACCGGGACAGGGATTCAGTACCGCGACACCGGGGAGCTGTTTTTT,few,TRBD1,TRBJ2-2,TRBV6-2/TRBV6-3
CASSLWNRGRYEQYF,TGCGCCAGCAGCCTGTGGAACAGGGGGCGGTACGAGCAGTACTTC,many,TRBD1,TRBJ2-7,TRBV4-3
CASSVDRGRNGYTF,TGCGCCAGCAGCGTGGACAGGGGGCGGAATGGCTACACCTTC,-,TRBD1,TRBJ1-2,TRBV5-1
CSVGRGSTDTQYF,TGCAGCGTTGGGAGAGGCAGCACAGATACGCAGTATTTT,many,-,TRBJ2-3,TRBV29-1
CASKAAPISYEQYF,TGTGCCAGCAAGGCGGCACCGATCTCCTACGAGCAGTACTTC,-,-,TRBJ2-7,TRBV6-1
CASSSWAHYGYTF,TGTGCCAGCAGCTCATGGGCGCACTATGGCTACACCTTC,many,-,TRBJ1-2,TRBV5-6
CASSRGATYSYEQYF,TGCGCCAGCAGCCGGGGGGCCACCTACTCCTACGAGCAGTACTTC,-,-,TRBJ2-7,TRBV5-1
CASSQDLRLAGGGEQFF,TGTGCCAGCAGCCAAGATCTCAGGCTAGCGGGAGGCGGTGAGCAGTTCTTC,-,TRBD2,TRBJ2-1,TRBV3-1
CASSEMVIWGYTF,TGTGCCAGCAGTGAGATGGTGATTTGGGGCTACACCTTC,-,-,TRBJ1-2,TRBV6-4
CASSPPMTGTEAFF,TGTGCCAGCAGCCCTCCCATGACAGGGACTGAAGCTTTCTTT,-,TRBD1,TRBJ1-1,TRBV9
CASSQAVGLVNEQFF,TGCGCCAGCAGCCAAGCAGTTGGGCTAGTAAATGAGCAGTTCTTC,few,-,TRBJ2-1,TRBV4-3
CASSPFRGRNTEAFF,TGTGCCAGCAGTCCATTCAGGGGGCGGAACACTGAAGCTTTCTTT,few,TRBD1,TRBJ1-1,TRBV6-2/TRBV6-3
CASRLGSGELFF,TGTGCCAGCAGGCTCGGTTCCGGGGAGCTGTTTTTT,many,-,TRBJ2-2,TRBV12-3/TRBV12-4
CASSLGGNHYNEQFF,TGCGCCAGCAGCTTGGGGGGGAACCACTACAATGAGCAGTTCTTC,-,-,TRBJ2-1,TRBV5-1
CASSTIAGGWETQYF,TGTGCCAGCAGCACCATAGCGGGGGGCTGGGAGACCCAGTACTTC,-,TRBD2,TRBJ2-5,TRBV7-9
CPSKKPGLATLGELFF,TGTCCCAGCAAGAAACCGGGACTAGCGACTCTCGGGGAGCTGTTTTTT,-,TRBD2,TRBJ2-2,TRBV6-1
CATSSGWGPPPPPPSDTLYF,TGTGCCACCAGCAGTGGTTGGGGGCCACCACCGCCCCCCCCATCGGATACGCTGTATTTT,-,-,TRBJ2-3,TRBV15
CSVEDRAPYNEQFF,TGCAGCGTTGAGGACAGGGCCCCATACAATGAGCAGTTCTTC,many,TRBD1,TRBJ2-1,TRBV29-1
CASNDRGLAGIGADTQYF,TGTGCCAGCAACGATCGTGGACTAGCGGGAATCGGGGCAGATACGCAGTATTTT,-,TRBD2,TRBJ2-3,TRBV11-2
CASSAIDRASNQPQHF,TGTGCCAGCAGCGCCATCGACAGGGCTAGCAATCAGCCCCAGCATTTT,-,TRBD1,TRBJ1-5,TRBV7-6
CASSPGGQGATDTQYF,TGCGCCAGCAGCCCCGGAGGACAGGGGGCCACAGATACGCAGTATTTT,many,TRBD1,TRBJ2-3,TRBV5-1
CSARALAGGLSTDTQYF,TGCAGTGCTAGAGCACTAGCGGGGGGCCTAAGCACAGATACGCAGTATTTT,-,TRBD2,TRBJ2-3,TRBV20-1
CASSHAEGPQHF,TGTGCCAGCAGCCATGCCGAGGGGCCCCAGCATTTT,few,-,TRBJ1-5,TRBV4-2
CAISESGLRREQYF,TGTGCCATCAGTGAGTCGGGACTTCGGCGCGAGCAGTACTTC,few,-,TRBJ2-7,TRBV10-3
CASSKIVTASGKNNEQFF,TGTGCCAGCAGCAAAATCGTAACCGCTAGCGGAAAGAACAATGAGCAGTTCTTC,few,TRBD2,TRBJ2-1,TRBV11-2
CASGRDNSYEQYF,TGTGCCAGCGGCCGGGACAATTCCTACGAGCAGTACTTC,few,-,TRBJ2-7,TRBV5-6
CASSEAWDNEQFF,TGTGCCAGCAGTGAAGCCTGGGACAATGAGCAGTTCTTC,few,-,TRBJ2-1,TRBV2
CASSLEFGSYNEQFF,TGTGCCAGCAGCTTAGAATTTGGCTCCTACAATGAGCAGTTCTTC,many,-,TRBJ2-1,TRBV11-2
CAIRGTGNYEQYF,TGTGCCATCAGGGGGACAGGGAACTACGAGCAGTACTTC,-,TRBD1,TRBJ2-7,TRBV10-3
CASSWGQGLYTEAFF,TGCGCCAGCAGCTGGGGACAGGGGCTTTACACTGAAGCTTTCTTT,many,TRBD1,TRBJ1-1,TRBV5-1
CSAIHPWEVVADTQYF,TGCAGTGCAATTCACCCGTGGGAGGTGGTGGCAGATACGCAGTATTTT,many,-,TRBJ2-3,TRBV20-1
CASSQAGTTYGYTF,TGCGCCAGCAGCCAAGCTGGGACTACGTATGGCTACACCTTC,many,-,TRBJ1-2,TRBV4-1
CASSQVSAGASYEQYF,TGCGCCAGCAGCCAAGTCTCGGCAGGGGCTTCCTACGAGCAGTACTTC,many,-,TRBJ2-7,TRBV4-1
CASSAEPNQPQHF,TGTGCCAGCAGCGCCGAGCCAAATCAGCCCCAGCATTTT,many,-,TRBJ1-5,TRBV9
CASSFGTAIKQYF,TGTGCCAGCAGCTTCGGGACAGCCATAAAGCAGTACTTC,few,TRBD1,TRBJ2-7,TRBV7-2
CASSDRKGGPAGGYF,TGTGCCAGCAGTGATCGTAAAGGGGGCCCTGCTGGAGGGTACTTC,few,TRBD1,TRBJ2-5,TRBV6-1
CASSQERRSPYEQYF,TGCGCCAGCAGCCAAGAGCGCAGAAGCCCCTACGAGCAGTACTTC,many,-,TRBJ2-7,TRBV4-3
CASSPDRAGGNEQYF,TGTGCCAGCAGTCCCGATAGGGCAGGGGGCAACGAGCAGTACTTC,few,TRBD1,TRBJ2-7,TRBV6-1
CASSAGPTGDVYQPQHF,TGCGCCAGCAGCGCCGGCCCGACAGGGGACGTCTATCAGCCCCAGCATTTT,many,TRBD1,TRBJ1-5,TRBV5-1
CAISEGGGRRETQYF,TGTGCCATCAGTGAGGGCGGGGGAAGGAGGGAGACCCAGTACTTC,-,TRBD2,TRBJ2-5,TRBV10-3
CASSEGQGSYEQYF,TGTGCCAGCAGTGAAGGACAGGGATCCTACGAGCAGTACTTC,many,TRBD1,TRBJ2-7,TRBV25-1
CSARTGEVNTGELFF,TGCAGTGCTAGAACCGGGGAAGTTAATACCGGGGAGCTGTTTTTT,many,-,TRBJ2-2,TRBV20-1
CASSPAGDNTEAFF,TGTGCCAGCAGCCCCGCGGGGGACAACACTGAAGCTTTCTTT,-,-,TRBJ1-1,TRBV6-1
CASSQGQGSTGELFF,TGTGCCAGCAGCCAAGGGCAGGGTAGCACCGGGGAGCTGTTTTTT,many,-,TRBJ2-2,TRBV3-1
CASSLDSGGLEQYF,TGTGCCAGCAGCTTAGATAGCGGGGGCCTCGAGCAGTACTTC,few,TRBD2,TRBJ2-7,TRBV7-2
CASSFGTRDQETQYF,TGTGCCAGCAGCTTCGGGACTAGGGACCAAGAGACCCAGTACTTC,-,TRBD2,TRBJ2-5,TRBV7-9
CASTRPRGAAEAFF,TGTGCCAGCACCCGACCGCGAGGGGCCGCGGAAGCTTTCTTT,many,-,TRBJ1-1,TRBV6-2/TRBV6-3
CASSLERGSTEAFF,TGTGCCAGCAGCTTAGAAAGGGGGAGCACTGAAGCTTTCTTT,-,-,TRBJ1-1,TRBV7-2
CASSLGGGAEEQYF,TGTGCCAGCAGCTTAGGAGGGGGGGCCGAAGAGCAGTACTTC,-,-,TRBJ2-7,TRBV11-3
CASSQDKGTSYEQYF,TGTGCCAGCAGCCAAGATAAGGGGACCTCCTACGAGCAGTACTTC,few,-,TRBJ2-7,TRBV4-2
CASSFAYRDTSYEQYF,TGTGCCAGCAGCTTTGCCTATCGGGACACCTCTTACGAGCAGTACTTC,few,-,TRBJ2-7,TRBV7-8
CASSQSGTGSEKLFF,TGCGCCAGCAGCCAGTCCGGGACAGGGTCTGAAAAACTGTTTTTT,-,TRBD1,TRBJ1-4,TRBV4-1
CASSEQGSGNSPLHF,TGTGCCAGCAGTGAACAGGGCTCGGGTAATTCACCCCTCCACTTT,few,-,TRBJ1-6,TRBV2
CASSPSGTGRHEQYF,TGTGCCAGCAGCCCATCCGGGACAGGGCGACACGAGCAGTACTTC,few,TRBD1,TRBJ2-7,TRBV28